Included here is one TCR beta chain sequence, with context. Its antigen remains unidentified. No base qualities exist here, and no much larger clone lies one base off it. The cohort was made up of 666 healthy bone marrow donors. All cohort members were sampled while nominally healthy, although unrecorded immune exposures were likely present. The donor was CMV seropositive and was included in the group of approximately 310 seropositive cohort members. Each donor provided a peripheral blood sample, and peripheral blood mononuclear cells were used for TCR beta sequencing. The Qiagen DNeasy Blood Extraction Kit was used to extract genomic DNA from the blood cell samples. Libraries were constructed by the immunoSEQ multiplex PCR assay. For the multiplex PCR, a mixture combining 60 forward primers for TCR Vbeta segments and 13 reverse primers for TCR Jbeta segments was used. The CDR3 region of rearranged TCR beta genes was amplified from genomic DNA by a multiplex PCR assay. The amplified TCR beta libraries were sequenced on the Illumina HiSeq System as 87-base-pair reads. The source study handled its data this way. A later analysis tallied around 82 million unique TCR beta chains across the 660 or so repertoires, and some 10 million of those chains were shared by two or more donors. A nearest-neighbor algorithm error-corrected the raw reads and collapsed the reads into unique sequences, merging closely related sequences to remove PCR and sequencing errors. Alignment of CDR3 sequences to IMGT reference sequences was used to assign V, D and J gene segments. Each retained sequence needed at least a six-nucleotide match to both a V gene segment and a J gene segment. A rearrangement was called productive if the CDR3 had no stop codons and remained in frame with V and J, and every other rearrangement was called non-productive. Following IMGT convention, CDR3 was defined as the stretch from the second conserved V-encoded cysteine to the conserved J-encoded phenylalanine. Sequences without an unambiguous match to a single V gene segment were excluded from the earlier analysis of 500 to 700 of the donors. In an earlier analysis of approximately 550 of the donors, V segments were called functional above 56.7% productive rearrangements and were called segregating when the between-donor standard deviation exceeded 5%. A statistical classification framework was built for diagnosing cytomegalovirus status from the catalog of TCR beta chain sequences. A later analysis assigned V and J genes by comparing TCR nucleotide sequences with IMGT/GENE-DB human TR gene sequences. In a later analysis, CDR3 sequences and most-parsimonious VDJ recombination scenarios were assigned using the TCRdist pipeline. In a later analysis, each TCR beta chain was defined by its CDR3 amino acid sequence together with its V-gene family, and reads without a unique V-gene family were excluded. A later analysis removed 500 to 650 highly shared, low-generation-probability nucleotide sequences to deal with suspected cross-contamination and a sequencing artifact. In a later analysis, a clonal expansion index was calculated for each public chain from normalized within-repertoire ranks of inferred template counts. A later analysis computed generation probabilities with a VDJ recombination model fitted to out-of-frame rearrangements, and checked the results against IGoR. In a later analysis, TCR-TCR, TCR-HLA and TCR-CMV co-occurrence was scored with hypergeometric tests, and a repertoire-size bias correction was applied to TCR pairs. False discovery rates were estimated in a later analysis by permuting HLA or CMV assignments 20 times. In a later analysis, co-occurring TCRs were grouped using DBSCAN, with TCRdist sequence similarity added in when clustering inside HLA-allele-positive subsets. Repertoires with fewer than 30,000 or more than 120,000 public chains, plus five repertoires with anomalous nucleotide sharing, were excluded from co-occurrence clustering. Sourced from immuneACCESS, this table was stored by TCRdb with only in-frame sequences that have V and J called. A share of the clones is absent; for the studies checked, an unresolved V gene accounts for under half, and the remainder has no known explanation. The DNA was the basis for D and trimming; V, J and clone size are from that table. The sample profile shows about 160,000 clones; roughly 80% of them were found once. The ten largest clones capture 2.2% of the sample.

Trimming accounts for 4 bases at V and 1 base at J, while the number of junction bases matched to no gene is 5. CDR1 MNHEY and CDR2 SMNVEV were looked up in the germline V gene (reference sequence). The CDR3, cysteine through phenylalanine, is 16 amino acids long. Here the CDR3 DNA is all that survives: 48 bases in frame from base 1. The sample originates from a study of cytomegalovirus exposure and HLA in healthy donors (dated by TCRdb to between 2016 and 2019). Study-wide context: In an earlier analysis of 450 to 750 of the donors, 276 Gb of sequence data and 100 million or so unique TCR beta sequences from roughly 180 million T cells were reported. Rather than drawing on any new phenotypic data, the later analysis identified candidate immune exposures from TCR beta sequences and the way those sequences occurred across donors. Typing coverage differed by locus: A, B, C, DRB1 and DQB1 were typed in about 620-630 donors, DQA1 in about 500, DPA1 in 600 to 610, and DPB1 in 450 to 480. The aim of the study was to test whether cataloging public T cell receptors could identify signatures of past pathogen exposure. Along with the approximately 650-subject first cohort, a separate validation cohort of more than 90 different subjects was used. A later analysis re-examined previously published TCR beta repertoires from 600 to 700 donors and added high-resolution HLA genotyping to investigate patterns of TCR occurrence. Donor age, sex, ethnicity and CMV serostatus were compiled together with the repertoire data. Every discovery cohort repertoire had been produced on one sequencing platform. High-throughput TCR immunosequencing, statistical association of individual TCRs with disease status, and machine learning were combined to predict cytomegalovirus infection status. Because of strong linkage in the cohort, five DR-DQ haplotypes were treated as single units for association and clustering. Both class I and class II loci were covered by HLA typing, at four-digit resolution. An earlier analysis of some 600 of the donors applied high-throughput TCR beta sequencing to assess whether each TCR beta V gene segment acted as functional or pseudogenic. The study used immunosequencing to profile the T cell repertoires of under 700 subjects and linked those repertoires to cytomegalovirus serostatus. Around 300 gigabases of sequencing data and tens of millions of unique TCR sequences were included in an early release covering around 650 HLA-typed donors. Among the roughly 400 genotyped donors, 75% to 90% belonged to the genetic ancestry cluster associated with self-reported Caucasian donors. Among some 410 genotyped donors of the cohort, an average of around 240,000 unique TCR beta nucleotide sequences was sequenced per donor, of which about 19% were non-productive. A later genetic analysis took genome-wide SNP genotypes for about 60% of the roughly 670 donors and used that subset as a discovery cohort.

Broader findings and caveats from the paper: In this cohort, only TCR beta chains were sequenced, and detectable features were limited by the absence of alpha or paired-chain data. The only immune exposure information available for the cohort was CMV serostatus. A later analysis reported that several top co-occurrence clusters appeared linked to parvovirus B19, influenza, CMV and Epstein-Barr virus. It was suggested by the authors that the approach could potentially be generalized to other disease states and immunological phenotypes. A further reported finding was that TCR beta sequences accurately predicted the HLA-A and HLA-B alleles for most subjects in the first cohort. Cytomegalovirus status was reported to be diagnosed by the classifier with high specificity and sensitivity in both the original and validation cohorts. Because HLA typing was unavailable for some donors at each locus, only the typed subset was used in association tests. A later analysis associated 17,000 or so TCR beta sequences with specific HLA alleles at a false discovery rate of 0.05. An earlier analysis of approximately 570 of the donors showed that most TCR beta V segments appeared in productive rearrangements either about 90% or about 30% of the time, which broadly matched IMGT annotations. In the study, some 160 TCR beta chains were listed as associated with cytomegalovirus. Most TCR sequences were observed very rarely across donors, whereas some public TCRs were present in many individuals. V-gene and J-gene trimming of TCR beta chains was associated with a missense DCLRE1C variant in a later genetic analysis, and the association was replicated in an independent cohort. The presence/absence analyses assumed that sequencing depth was roughly uniform across donors, and that assumption may not be true. Correlated functional status among segregating V segments might be attributable to linkage disequilibrium, but an unknown experimental factor could not be ruled out. In a later analysis, TCR association rates were found to vary across HLA loci, with the most associated TCRs seen for DRB1 alleles and the fewest for HLA-C alleles. Three of the identified cytomegalovirus-associated TCR beta chains were confirmed in vitro to be specific for cytomegalovirus antigens. A later genetic analysis reported fewer N-insertions in productive TCRs among donors in an Asian-associated ancestry cluster than the approximately 670-donor mean. Because counts were too low, around 17 rarely observed V segments, including chromosome 9 orphons, were left out of the earlier analysis of over 550 of the donors. A later analysis found that most CMV-associated TCR beta chains appeared HLA-restricted, with HLA associations seemingly driven largely by CMV exposure. The 87-base-pair reads could not distinguish some IMGT-functional V segments, including TRBV6-2 and TRBV6-3, so those segments were excluded. When HLA alleles, especially DR and DQ, strongly co-occurred, TCR associations were difficult to assign to individual alleles. The sequencing pipeline was judged likely to have produced a cluster of highly shared sequence variants as a technical artifact. A later analysis found that HLA-associated TCR beta chains were more clonally expanded and had lower generation probabilities than equally common non-associated chains.

The chain uses TRBV27 and TRBJ2-3, with TRBD1 matching 10 junction bases. Sequenced input: PBMCs. This clonotype was sampled from a man aged 45-65 years in good health and CMV-seropositive. The DNA sequence reads TGTGCCAGCAGTTCGATGGGGACAGGGGGCACAGATACGCAGTATTTT. Its amino acids are CASSSMGTGGTDTQYF.